The rows below give T cell receptor beta chains drawn from one sample of a study of regulatory T cells in long-lasting Graves disease. Via MiXCR, TCRdb re-called the multiplex PCR reads, giving one row per CDR3 protein. The sample holds about 470,000 distinct CDR3 sequences; around 15% are singletons and the top ten take 12%. These sequences were also reported in another study, on T cells in Graves' hyperthyroidism and ophthalmopathy.

Here the sequenced sample was peripheral blood mononuclear cells (PBMCs), taken at new diagnosis, from a patient treated with antithyroid drugs. The receptors were gathered from a man aged 35 to 55 with Graves disease. CDR3s include the opening cysteine and the closing phenylalanine or tryptophan. The D gene is left open where the match is weak. Size values are once, few and many counts, or a class for expanded clones, and some rows have none.

TRBJ1-2,TRBD1,TRBV6-1,-,14,CASKTGTGTYGYTF,TGTGCCAGCAAGACCGGGACAGGGACCTATGGCTACACCTTC
TRBJ2-1,-,TRBV27,many,16,CASSSGVRLWYNEQFF,TGTGCCAGCAGTTCGGGGGTCCGGCTTTGGTACAATGAGCAGTTCTTC
TRBJ1-2,TRBD1,TRBV5-1,many,15,CASSLAGAGGYGYTF,TGCGCCAGCAGCTTGGCGGGCGCAGGGGGCTATGGCTACACCTTC
TRBJ2-7,TRBD1,TRBV11-2,-,17,CASSLDYGTGRGGEQYF,TGTGCCAGCAGCTTAGATTATGGGACAGGGAGAGGCGGCGAGCAGTACTTC
TRBJ2-5,-,TRBV28,many,13,CASSWGARETQYF,TGTGCCAGCAGTTGGGGGGCCCGTGAGACCCAGTACTTC
TRBJ2-2,-,TRBV6-1,-,12,CASRPLTGELFF,TGTGCCAGCAGGCCCCTCACCGGGGAGCTGTTTTTT
TRBJ2-1,-,TRBV5-1,-,14,CASSLGRRSLEQFF,TGCGCCAGCAGCTTGGGACGGCGATCCCTCGAGCAGTTCTTC
TRBJ1-2,-,TRBV7-9,-,11,CASSPQDGYTF,TGTGCCAGCAGCCCCCAAGATGGCTACACCTTC
TRBJ2-1,TRBD2,TRBV5-1,-,18,CASSLGLAGALAHNEQFF,TGCGCCAGCAGCTTGGGGCTAGCGGGAGCCTTGGCCCACAATGAGCAGTTCTTC
TRBJ2-2,TRBD2,TRBV2,many,15,CASRELAAGGGELFF,TGTGCCAGCAGGGAACTAGCGGCGGGTGGCGGGGAGCTGTTTTTT
TRBJ2-1,TRBD2,TRBV3-1,many,16,CASSQFSGRAVGEQFF,TGTGCCAGCAGCCAATTTAGCGGGAGGGCCGTCGGTGAGCAGTTCTTC
TRBJ1-2,-,TRBV24-1,many,14,CATSGVGTNYGYTF,TGTGCCACCAGTGGAGTCGGCACCAACTATGGCTACACCTTC
TRBJ1-4,TRBD1,TRBV28,once,15,CATTDRVGTNEKLFF,TGTGCCACCACGGACAGGGTAGGAACTAATGAAAAACTGTTTTTT
TRBJ2-7,-,TRBV28,-,14,CASSLLDGNYEQYF,TGTGCCAGCAGTTTATTGGACGGGAACTACGAGCAGTACTTC
TRBJ2-3,-,TRBV5-5,few,16,CASSSRDGLETDTQYF,TGTGCCAGCAGCTCGCGGGATGGGTTGGAGACAGATACGCAGTATTTT
TRBJ1-2,-,TRBV30,many,13,CAWTGGASRGYTF,TGTGCCTGGACGGGAGGCGCCTCTCGAGGCTACACCTTC
TRBJ2-1,-,TRBV19,-,13,CASSIEERNEQFF,TGTGCCAGTAGTATAGAAGAGCGCAATGAGCAGTTCTTC
TRBJ1-5,-,TRBV19,-,15,CASSIAGYSNQPQHF,TGTGCCAGTAGTATAGCAGGTTATAGCAATCAGCCCCAGCATTTT
TRBJ2-3,TRBD2,TRBV10-1,few,16,CASSEEREGQADTQYF,TGCGCCAGCAGTGAAGAGCGGGAGGGCCAGGCAGATACGCAGTATTTT
TRBJ2-7,-,TRBV7-9,many,14,CASRRDGSSYEQYF,TGTGCCAGCCGAAGAGACGGGAGCTCCTACGAGCAGTACTTC
TRBJ1-5,-,TRBV28,many,15,CASSFPPLSNQPQHF,TGTGCCAGCAGTTTCCCCCCACTTAGCAATCAGCCCCAGCATTTT
TRBJ1-3,-,TRBV9,-,16,CASSILTRLSGSTIYF,TGTGCCAGCAGCATCTTGACGCGTCTATCTGGAAGCACCATATATTTT
TRBJ2-7,TRBD2,TRBV28,many,15,CASRPRTSERTEQYF,TGTGCCAGCAGACCCAGGACTAGCGAACGGACCGAGCAGTACTTC
TRBJ2-7,TRBD1,TRBV7-9,-,15,CASSGGDRGPHEQYF,TGTGCCAGCAGCGGAGGGGACAGGGGTCCTCACGAGCAGTACTTC
TRBJ2-3,-,TRBV7-9,many,14,CASSISGLHDTQYF,TGTGCCAGCAGCATCTCCGGCCTTCACGATACGCAGTATTTT
TRBJ2-3,-,TRBV13,many,16,CASHQIRAFHGDTQYF,TGTGCCAGCCATCAGATCCGGGCCTTCCACGGAGATACGCAGTATTTT
TRBJ2-2,TRBD2,TRBV2,many,16,CASSYGGTSNTGELFF,TGTGCCAGCTCCTACGGGGGGACTTCGAACACCGGGGAGCTGTTTTTT
TRBJ2-7,-,TRBV4-1,-,14,CASSQERGNYEQYF,TGCGCCAGCAGCCAAGAACGAGGGAATTACGAGCAGTACTTC
TRBJ1-5,-,TRBV12-3/TRBV12-4,few,16,CASSLRASRGNQPQHF,TGTGCCAGCAGCCTTAGGGCCAGTCGGGGGAATCAGCCCCAGCATTTT
TRBJ2-7,TRBD2,TRBV7-9,many,14,CASSSTSGTYEQYF,TGTGCCAGCAGCTCAACTAGCGGGACGTACGAGCAGTACTTC
TRBJ2-1,-,TRBV20-1,few,14,CSATDLRSYNEQFF,TGCAGTGCCACCGACCTTCGCTCCTACAATGAGCAGTTCTTC
TRBJ2-2,TRBD2,TRBV20-1,-,17,CSALYGTSGPNTGELFF,TGCAGTGCTCTATACGGGACTAGCGGGCCGAACACCGGGGAGCTGTTTTTT
TRBJ2-7,-,TRBV11-2,many,12,CASSFWGDEQYF,TGTGCCAGCAGCTTTTGGGGGGACGAGCAGTACTTC
TRBJ2-3,-,TRBV20-1,many,13,CSAQSGYTDTQYF,TGCAGTGCCCAGTCGGGGTACACAGATACGCAGTATTTT
TRBJ2-2,TRBD1,TRBV19,-,15,CASIPRTGGTGELFF,TGTGCCAGTATACCCCGGACAGGGGGTACCGGGGAGCTGTTTTTT
TRBJ2-5,-,TRBV20-1,many,14,CSARAGQPKGTQYF,TGCAGTGCTAGAGCCGGGCAGCCTAAAGGGACCCAGTACTTC
TRBJ2-1,TRBD2,TRBV28,-,16,CASSSWTSGYLNEQFF,TGTGCCAGCAGTTCCTGGACTAGCGGGTACCTCAATGAGCAGTTCTTC
TRBJ2-5,-,TRBV10-2,few,14,CASRGGRTGETQYF,TGCGCCAGCAGGGGGGGGCGGACGGGGGAGACCCAGTACTTC
TRBJ2-1,-,TRBV7-9,many,14,CASSSETRDNEQFF,TGTGCCAGCAGCTCAGAAACTAGAGACAATGAGCAGTTCTTC
TRBJ2-3,TRBD2,TRBV6-1,few,17,CASRLLGVAGSSDTQYF,TGTGCCAGCAGGCTTCTAGGGGTAGCGGGATCCTCAGATACGCAGTATTTT
TRBJ2-5,-,TRBV12-3/TRBV12-4,many,13,CASSSPYYETQYF,TGTGCCAGCAGTAGTCCCTATTACGAGACCCAGTACTTC
TRBJ2-5,TRBD1,TRBV20-1,many,15,CSARDQTGLQETQYF,TGCAGTGCTAGAGATCAGACAGGGCTCCAAGAGACCCAGTACTTC
TRBJ2-1,TRBD2,TRBV10-2,-,15,CASSVTSGSGNEQFF,TGCGCCAGCAGCGTGACTAGCGGGAGCGGCAATGAGCAGTTCTTC
TRBJ2-1,-,TRBV27,-,14,CASSFLARYNEQFF,TGTGCCAGCAGTTTTCTAGCGAGGTACAATGAGCAGTTCTTC
TRBJ2-7,-,TRBV30,few,12,CAWGRGESEQYF,TGTGCCTGGGGCAGGGGGGAATCCGAGCAGTACTTC
TRBJ2-1,TRBD2,TRBV12-3/TRBV12-4,many,16,CASSLRLAGGYIEQFF,TGTGCCAGCAGTTTAAGACTAGCGGGAGGGTATATTGAGCAGTTCTTC
TRBJ2-5,-,TRBV30,once,15,CAWSIGAGAQETQYF,TGTGCCTGGAGTATCGGGGCAGGGGCTCAGGAGACCCAGTACTTC
TRBJ1-3,TRBD1,TRBV18,few,16,CASSPDRVHSGNTIYF,TGTGCCAGCTCACCGGACAGGGTTCACTCTGGAAACACCATATATTTT
TRBJ1-1,-,TRBV4-1,-,16,CASSQGIRGMNTEAFF,TGCGCCAGCAGCCAAGGAATCAGGGGAATGAACACTGAAGCTTTCTTT
TRBJ2-5,TRBD2,TRBV12-3/TRBV12-4,many,15,CASNFGAGIQETQYF,TGTGCCAGCAACTTCGGAGCGGGGATCCAAGAGACCCAGTACTTC
TRBJ2-3,TRBD2,TRBV5-1,many,18,CASSLRLGGTSGADTQYF,TGCGCCAGCAGCTTGAGATTGGGAGGGACTAGCGGGGCAGATACGCAGTATTTT
TRBJ2-7,-,TRBV5-1,many,14,CASSLGAGQPSRYF,TGTGCCAGCAGCTTAGGGGCGGGACAGCCCTCGCGGTACTTC
TRBJ2-5,-,TRBV20-1,many,13,CSARDEGPETQYF,TGCAGTGCTAGAGATGAGGGTCCGGAGACCCAGTACTTC
TRBJ2-1,TRBD2,TRBV24-1,-,17,CATSTTSGSEAYNEQFF,TGTGCCACCAGTACTACTAGCGGGAGCGAGGCCTACAATGAGCAGTTCTTC
TRBJ1-4,-,TRBV3-1,many,12,CASSAQSVKLFF,TGTGCCAGCAGCGCTCAATCTGTAAAACTGTTTTTT
TRBJ2-1,TRBD1,TRBV10-2,-,14,CASETGGLYNEQFF,TGCGCCAGCGAGACAGGGGGCTTATACAATGAGCAGTTCTTC
TRBJ2-4,-,TRBV20-1,many,13,CSACSMGGNIQYF,TGCAGTGCGTGCTCGATGGGAGGAAACATTCAGTACTTC
TRBJ2-7,-,TRBV5-8,few,13,CASRPGGSGEQYF,TGTGCCAGCAGGCCTGGGGGTTCGGGAGAGCAGTACTTC
TRBJ2-5,-,TRBV5-4,-,16,CASSTKQERHQETQYF,TGTGCCAGCAGCACTAAACAGGAGAGGCACCAAGAGACCCAGTACTTC
TRBJ2-1,TRBD1,TRBV10-3,few,13,CAIRDRLDNEQFF,TGTGCCATCAGGGACAGGTTGGACAATGAGCAGTTCTTC